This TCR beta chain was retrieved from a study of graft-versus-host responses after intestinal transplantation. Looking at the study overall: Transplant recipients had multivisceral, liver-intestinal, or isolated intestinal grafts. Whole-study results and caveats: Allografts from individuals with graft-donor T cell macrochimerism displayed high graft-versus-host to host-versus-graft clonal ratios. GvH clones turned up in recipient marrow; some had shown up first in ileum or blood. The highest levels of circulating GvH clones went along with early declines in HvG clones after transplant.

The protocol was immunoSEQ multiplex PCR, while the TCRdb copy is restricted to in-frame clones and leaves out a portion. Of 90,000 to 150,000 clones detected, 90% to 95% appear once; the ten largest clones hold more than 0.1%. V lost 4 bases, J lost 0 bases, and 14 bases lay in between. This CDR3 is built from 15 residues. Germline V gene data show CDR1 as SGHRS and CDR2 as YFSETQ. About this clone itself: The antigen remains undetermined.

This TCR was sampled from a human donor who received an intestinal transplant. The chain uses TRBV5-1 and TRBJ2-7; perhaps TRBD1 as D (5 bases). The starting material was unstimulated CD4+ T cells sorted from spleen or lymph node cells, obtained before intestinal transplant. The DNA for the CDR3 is TGCGCCAGCAGCCTCCAGGGTTTAGGCTCCTACGAGCAGTACTTC. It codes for CASSLQGLGSYEQYF.